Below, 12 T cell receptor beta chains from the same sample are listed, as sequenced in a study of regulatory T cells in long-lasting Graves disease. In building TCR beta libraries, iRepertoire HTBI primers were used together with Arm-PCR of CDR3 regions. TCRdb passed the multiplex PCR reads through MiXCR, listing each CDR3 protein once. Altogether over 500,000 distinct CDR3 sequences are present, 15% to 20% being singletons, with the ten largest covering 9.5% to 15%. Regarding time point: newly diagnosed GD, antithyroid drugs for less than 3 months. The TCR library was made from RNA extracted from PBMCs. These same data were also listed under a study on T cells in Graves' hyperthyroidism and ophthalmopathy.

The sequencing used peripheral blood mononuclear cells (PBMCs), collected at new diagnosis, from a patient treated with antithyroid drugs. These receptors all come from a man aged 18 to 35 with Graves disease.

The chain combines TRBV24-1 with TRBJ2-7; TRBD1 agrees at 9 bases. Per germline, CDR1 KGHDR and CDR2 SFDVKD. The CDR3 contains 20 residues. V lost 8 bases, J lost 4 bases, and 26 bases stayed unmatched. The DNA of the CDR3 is TGTGCCACCACCCCATCGGATCCCATCGTCGCGACAGGGGGGGCATACGAGCAGTACTTC. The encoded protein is CATTPSDPIVATGGAYEQYF.

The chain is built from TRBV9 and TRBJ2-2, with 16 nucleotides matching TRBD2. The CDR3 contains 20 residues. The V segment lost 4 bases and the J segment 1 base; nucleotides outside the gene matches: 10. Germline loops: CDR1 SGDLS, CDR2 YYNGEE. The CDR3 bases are TGTGCCAGCAGCACCCACAGGGGACTAGCGGGAGGGAAGAACACCGGGGAGCTGTTTTTT. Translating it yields CASSTHRGLAGGKNTGELFF.

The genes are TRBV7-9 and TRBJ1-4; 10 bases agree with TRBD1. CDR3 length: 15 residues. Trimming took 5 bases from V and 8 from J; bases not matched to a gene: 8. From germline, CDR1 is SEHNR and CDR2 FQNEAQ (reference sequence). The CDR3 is CASSPPTGGIEKLFF. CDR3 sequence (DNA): TGTGCCAGCAGCCCCCCGACAGGGGGCATCGAAAAACTGTTTTTT.

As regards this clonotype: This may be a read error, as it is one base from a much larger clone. The CDR3 DNA sequence: TGTGCCAGCAGTGAAGCCCCTCGTGCGGGTAGCTACACCTTC. Amino acids: CASSEAPRAGSYTF. The chain couples TRBV6-1 to TRBJ1-2; no clear D. The V gene's germline CDR1 is MNHNS and CDR2 SASEGT. The CDR3 has 14 residues. Trimming pared 0 bases from V and 9 bases from J, leaving 14 bases between.

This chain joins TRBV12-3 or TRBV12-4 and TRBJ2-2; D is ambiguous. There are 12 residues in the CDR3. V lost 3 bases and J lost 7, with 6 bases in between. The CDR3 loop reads CASSFRVGELFF. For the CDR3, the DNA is TGTGCCAGCAGTTTCCGGGTCGGGGAGCTGTTTTTT.

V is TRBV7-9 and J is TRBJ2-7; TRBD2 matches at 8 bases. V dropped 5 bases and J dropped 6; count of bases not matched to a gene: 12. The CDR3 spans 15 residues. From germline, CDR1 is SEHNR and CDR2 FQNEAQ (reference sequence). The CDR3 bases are TGTGCCAGCAGCCTCCAGACTAGCGTTGGCGGCGAGCAGTACTTC. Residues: CASSLQTSVGGEQYF.

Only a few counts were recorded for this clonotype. CDR3: CASGLPPGGDVFF. The CDR3, as DNA: TGTGCTAGTGGTTTGCCCCCAGGGGGCGACGTTTTCTTT. V and J are TRBV12-5 and TRBJ1-1, with 8 bases aligning to TRBD1. Unmatched junction bases numbered 9, after V lost 2 bases and J lost 13 bases. The CDR3 is 13 residues long. Germline V lookup: CDR1 LGHNT, CDR2 FRNRAP. The variable domain in full, with the rest retrieved from reference TRBV12-5 and TRBJ1-1, is DARVTQTPRHKVTEMGQEVTMRCQPILGHNTVFWYRQTMMQGLELLAYFRNRAPLDDSGMPKDRFSAEMPDATLATLKIQPSEPRDSAVYFCASGLPPGGDVFFGQGTRLTVV.

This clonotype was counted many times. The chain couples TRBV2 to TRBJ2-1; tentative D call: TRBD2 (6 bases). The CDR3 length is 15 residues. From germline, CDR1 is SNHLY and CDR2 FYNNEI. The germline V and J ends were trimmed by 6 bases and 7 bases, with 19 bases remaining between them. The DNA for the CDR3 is TGTGCCAGCAGAGCCTTCGCCTCTGGGGGGAATGAGCAGTTCTTC. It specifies CASRAFASGGNEQFF.

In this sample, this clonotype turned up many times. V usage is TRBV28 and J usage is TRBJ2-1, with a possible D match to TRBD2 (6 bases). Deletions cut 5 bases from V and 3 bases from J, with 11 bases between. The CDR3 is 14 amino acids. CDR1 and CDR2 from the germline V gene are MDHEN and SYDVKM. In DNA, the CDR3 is TGTGCCAGCAGTCCCATGGAGGGCTACAATGAGCAGTTCTTC. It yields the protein CASSPMEGYNEQFF.

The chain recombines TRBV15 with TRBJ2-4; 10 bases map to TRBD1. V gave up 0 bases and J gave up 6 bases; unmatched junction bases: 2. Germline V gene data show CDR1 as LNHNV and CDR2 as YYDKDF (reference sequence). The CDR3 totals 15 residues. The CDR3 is CATSRDRTGGNIQYF. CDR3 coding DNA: TGTGCCACCAGCAGAGACAGGACAGGGGGAAACATTCAGTACTTC.

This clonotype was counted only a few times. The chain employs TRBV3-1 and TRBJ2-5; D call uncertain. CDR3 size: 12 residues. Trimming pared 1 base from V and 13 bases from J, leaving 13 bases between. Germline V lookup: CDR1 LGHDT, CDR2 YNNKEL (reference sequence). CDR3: CASSQAATSPYF. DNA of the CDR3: TGTGCCAGCAGCCAAGCAGCCACCTCTCCGTACTTC.

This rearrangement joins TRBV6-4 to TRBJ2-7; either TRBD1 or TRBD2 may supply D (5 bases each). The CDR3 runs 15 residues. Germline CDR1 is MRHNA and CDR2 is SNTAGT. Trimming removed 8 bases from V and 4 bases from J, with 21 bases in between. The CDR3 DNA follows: TGTGCCAGCGGTGTTCGGGGCACAGCGCGGTACGAGCAGTACTTC. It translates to CASGVRGTARYEQYF.